A single sample gave rise to the 20 T cell receptor beta chains below, sequenced in a study of technical replicates of blood from a handful of donors. Clones were read by immunoSEQ multiplex PCR, and TCRdb kept only the in-frame ones, dropping some. In the table there are tens of thousands of clones, roughly 94% of which are singletons. Sequencing was carried out using T cells isolated from PBMCs. Receptor source: a human donor in good health.

This rearrangement joins TRBV18 to TRBJ2-2, with D possibly being TRBD1 (6 bases). Germline V gene sequence: CDR1 KGHSH, CDR2 LQKENI. Trimming took off 6 bases at V and 5 bases at J, with 16 bases between the two ends. This CDR3 is 15 amino acids long. CDR3 nucleotide sequence: TGTGCCAGCTCGACTAAGCCGGGACAAACCGGGGAGCTGTTTTTT. This encodes CASSTKPGQTGELFF.

The genes are TRBV7-3 and TRBJ2-1; no firm D call. Germline V CDR1 and CDR2: SGHTA, FQGTGA. Trimming stripped 5 bases from V and 3 bases from J, with 8 bases between. The CDR3 covers 13 residues. The CDR3 region is CASSGSDYNEQFF. The CDR3 nucleotides read TGTGCCAGCAGCGGTTCAGACTACAATGAGCAGTTCTTC. Based on the CDR3 plus reference TRBV7-3 and TRBJ2-1, the full variable domain is GAGVSQTPSNKVTEKGKYVELRCDPISGHTALYWYRQSLGQGPEFLIYFQGTGAADDSGLPNDRFFAVRPEGSVSTLKIQRTERGDSAVYLCASSGSDYNEQFFGPGTRLTVL.

The chain uses TRBV4-3 and TRBJ2-7; unclear D gene. Germline loops: CDR1 LGHNA, CDR2 YSLEER. The CDR3 spans 9 residues. Trimming took 11 bases from V and 4 from J, leaving 6 bases between them. The CDR3: CALFYEQYF. The CDR3 DNA reads TGCGCCCTTTTTTACGAGCAGTACTTC.

This clone was picked up one time. The rearrangement joins TRBV5-4 to TRBJ1-1; TRBD1 is a possible D gene (5 bases). Germline V gene lookup returns CDR1 SGHNT and CDR2 YYREEE (reference sequence). This CDR3 spans 13 amino acids. Trimming left V 1 base short and J 2 bases short, with 6 bases between. The CDR3 DNA is TGTGCCAGCAGCTTGAGGGGAAACACTGAAGCTTTCTTT. This encodes CASSLRGNTEAFF.

As concerns this clone: Other nucleotide sequences in the sample specify the same CDR3. The chain employs TRBV6-5 and TRBJ1-1; D perhaps matches TRBD1 (5 bases). Trimming removed 0 bases from V and 8 bases from J, with 7 bases in between. From germline, CDR1 is MNHEY and CDR2 SVGAGI. CDR3 size: 12 residues. The CDR3 protein is CASSYSTGEAFF. CDR3 nucleotides: TGTGCCAGCAGTTACTCCACAGGAGAAGCTTTCTTT.

Here the CDR3 reads CASSPSSYEQYF. Here the CDR3 DNA reads TGTGCCAGCAGCCCCAGCTCCTACGAGCAGTACTTC. V is TRBV7-9 and J is TRBJ2-7; the D is unclear. CDR1 and CDR2 (germline): SEHNR, FQNEAQ (reference sequence). The CDR3 spans 12 residues. Trimming removed 5 bases at V and 0 bases at J, with 5 bases between.

The CDR3 reads CASSLDLGTEAFF. DNA for the CDR3: TGTGCCAGCAGCTTAGATCTCGGCACTGAAGCTTTCTTT. The V gene is TRBV7-2, the J gene TRBJ1-1; D unclear. V lost 1 base and J lost 4, with 7 bases in between. Germline values: CDR1 SGHTA, CDR2 FQGNSA. The length of the CDR3 is 13 residues.

The CDR3 sequence is CASSSPGSGQETQYF. DNA for the CDR3: TGTGCCAGCAGTTCCCCAGGTAGCGGCCAAGAGACCCAGTACTTC. The chain carries TRBV28 and TRBJ2-5; D is possibly TRBD2 (6 bases). CDR1 MDHEN and CDR2 SYDVKM come from the germline V gene. The CDR3 extends over 15 amino acids. The V end lost 4 bases, the J end lost 1 base, and 13 bases lay between the germline ends.

The gene calls are TRBV9 and TRBJ1-1; the match to TRBD1 covers 9 bases. The CDR3 extends over 16 amino acids. Germline trimming cut 0 bases from V and 0 bases from J; bases unmatched to any gene: 3. Germline V gene data show CDR1 as SGDLS and CDR2 as YYNGEE. CDR3 sequence (DNA): TGTGCCAGCAGCGTAGCCGGGACAGGGTTGAACACTGAAGCTTTCTTT. Translated, it gives CASSVAGTGLNTEAFF.

This clone was detected only once. The chain has TRBV10-2 and TRBJ1-5; 7 bases are shared with TRBD1. The CDR3 is 14 amino acids. Trimming cost V 5 bases and J 3 bases; bases outside gene matches: 4. Germline CDR1 and CDR2: WSHSY and SAAADI. CDR3 nucleotides: TGCGCCAGCAGTCCGGGACAGTTCAATCAGCCCCAGCATTTT. Amino acid sequence: CASSPGQFNQPQHF.

This CDR3 reads CASNLNRVPYYGYTF. CDR3 coding DNA: TGCGCCAGCAATTTAAATCGGGTTCCGTACTATGGCTACACCTTC. The J gene is TRBJ1-2, the V gene TRBV23-1; D gene uncertain. TRBV23-1 is labeled an ORF, and its function is uncertain. The CDR3 has 15 residues. V gave up 7 bases and J gave up 3 bases, with 18 bases separating them.

The chain joins TRBV28 to TRBJ1-1, with D maybe TRBD1 (5 bases). The CDR3 covers 13 residues. CDR1 and CDR2 from the germline V gene are MDHEN and SYDVKM. With 5 bases removed from V and 5 bases from J, the gap between germline ends came to 12 bases. CDR3 in DNA: TGTGCCAGCAGTCCAGACCCAGGGACTGAAGCTTTCTTT. Amino acid sequence: CASSPDPGTEAFF.

V usage is TRBV7-3 and J usage is TRBJ2-3; TRBD1 agrees at 7 bases. V lost 5 bases and J lost 0; bases outside the gene matches: 8. The CDR3 contains 16 residues. The V gene's germline CDR1 is SGHTA and CDR2 FQGTGA. The CDR3 protein is CASSARQGFSTDTQYF. The CDR3, as DNA: TGTGCCAGCAGCGCGAGACAGGGATTCAGCACAGATACGCAGTATTTT.

This chain's CDR3 is CASSQTRFSGASYEQYF. CDR3 nucleotide sequence: TGTGCCAGCAGCCAGACAAGATTTAGCGGGGCCTCCTACGAGCAGTACTTC. This chain uses TRBV13 with TRBJ2-7, with TRBD2 identical over 8 bases. With 5 bases clipped from V and 0 bases from J, the junction kept 12 bases outside the gene matches. Germline values: CDR1 PRHDT, CDR2 FYEKMQ (reference sequence). The CDR3 sequence is 17 residues long.

The rearrangement uses TRBV7-2 and TRBJ2-1; 8 bases align to TRBD2. This CDR3 spans 13 amino acids. V lost 11 bases, J lost 8 bases, and 11 bases stayed unmatched. CDR1 SGHTA and CDR2 FQGNSA come from the germline V gene. The CDR3 sequence is CAEGGGWFDEQFF. Written as DNA, the CDR3 is TGTGCCGAAGGCGGGGGGTGGTTCGATGAGCAGTTCTTC. The variable domain in full, completed from reference TRBV7-2 and TRBJ2-1, reads GAGVSQSPSNKVTEKGKDVELRCDPISGHTALYWYRQSLGQGLEFLIYFQGNSAPDKSGLPSDRFSAERTGGSVSTLTIQRTQQEDSAVYLCAEGGGWFDEQFFGPGTRLTVL.

The chain combines TRBV10-3 with TRBJ1-5, with a weak D call TRBD1 (5 bases). The germline CDR1 and CDR2 sequences are ENHRY and SYGVKD. The V gene lost 6 bases and the J gene lost 5 bases, with 11 bases spanning the gap. There are 13 residues in the CDR3. The CDR3 protein is CAIRKDSDQPQHF. The CDR3 nucleotides read TGTGCCATCAGGAAAGACAGTGATCAGCCCCAGCATTTT.

This chain joins TRBV7-3 and TRBJ2-5, with a weak D call TRBD2 (5 bases). Germline CDR1 reads SGHTA; CDR2 reads FQGTGA. Trimming pared 4 bases from V and 5 bases from J, leaving 17 bases between. The CDR3 runs 15 residues. CDR3 DNA sequence: TGTGCCAGCAGCTCCTCAACCGGGGTAGGGGAGACCCAGTACTTC. Protein: CASSSSTGVGETQYF.

V usage is TRBV6-5 and J usage is TRBJ2-2, with D possibly being TRBD1 (6 bases). Germline values: CDR1 MNHEY, CDR2 SVGAGI. CDR3 size: 12 residues. V was pared by 6 bases and J by 6 bases, with 8 bases between. The CDR3 spells CASSSGAGELFF. The CDR3 DNA reads as TGTGCCAGCAGCTCAGGGGCCGGGGAGCTGTTTTTT.

This rearrangement joins TRBV28 to TRBJ2-7; 10 bases map to TRBD2. The CDR3 sequence is 16 residues long. Germline CDR1 and CDR2: MDHEN and SYDVKM. The ends lost 4 bases at V and 3 bases at J; junction bases unmatched: 9. CDR3 protein: CASSSITSGVIYEQYF. CDR3 nucleotides: TGTGCCAGCAGTTCGATTACTAGCGGGGTTATCTACGAGCAGTACTTC.

The chain couples TRBV10-3 to TRBJ2-7; maybe TRBD1 (6 bases). CDR3 length: 14 amino acids. The V gene's germline CDR1 is ENHRY and CDR2 SYGVKD. Trimming shortened V by 5 bases and J by 0 bases, and 11 bases separated the two germline ends. The CDR3 bases are TGTGCCATCAGTTCGGGACAAAGCTCCTACGAGCAGTACTTC. Protein sequence: CAISSGQSSYEQYF.